The table lists the clone carrying this TCR beta chain with a count of one. This sample was taken from a study of T cell responses to AZD1222 COVID-19 vaccine. Germline CDR1 and CDR2: SGHTA and FQGNSA. The CDR3 consists of 14 residues. The V and J ends lost 2 bases and 6 bases respectively, with 13 bases between them. The table came from immunoSEQ multiplex PCR; TCRdb's copy has only in-frame clones and leaves some out. The sample includes over 80,000 clones, approximately 90% of them seen just once. The sample in question was peripheral blood, obtained on day 0 of AZD1222 vaccination. The rearrangement uses TRBV7-2 and TRBJ1-1; D ambiguous. This TCR derives from an adult in good health. CDR3 in DNA: TGTGCCAGCAGCTTAAGGGCGAAGACCCCTGAAGCTTTCTTT. Encoded protein: CASSLRAKTPEAFF.